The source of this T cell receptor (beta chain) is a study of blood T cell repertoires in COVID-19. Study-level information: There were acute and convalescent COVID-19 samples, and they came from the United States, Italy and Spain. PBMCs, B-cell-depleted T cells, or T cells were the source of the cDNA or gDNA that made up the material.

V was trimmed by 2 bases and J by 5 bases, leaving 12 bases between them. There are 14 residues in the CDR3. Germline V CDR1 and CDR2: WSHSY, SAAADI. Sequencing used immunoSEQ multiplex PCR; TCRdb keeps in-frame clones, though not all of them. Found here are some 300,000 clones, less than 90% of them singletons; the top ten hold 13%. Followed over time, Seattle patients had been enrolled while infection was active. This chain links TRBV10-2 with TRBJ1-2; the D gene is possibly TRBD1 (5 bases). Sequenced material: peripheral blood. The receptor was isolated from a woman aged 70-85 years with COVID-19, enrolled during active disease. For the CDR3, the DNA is TGCGCCAGCAGTGAGAGGGTCCAGGGATATGGCTACACCTTC. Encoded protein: CASSERVQGYGYTF.